Listed below are T cell receptor beta chains from one sample, sequenced in a study of T-cell reconstitution after alpha-beta-depleted transplantation in children. MiXCR was run by TCRdb on the PCR reads, yielding one entry per CDR3 protein. The table lists 200,000 to 250,000 distinct CDR3 sequences, about 9.5% of them singletons. The source material was PBMCs from the stem cell graft donor, sampled from the stem cell graft. The source of these receptors is a human donor who donated a stem cell graft to a child with acute lymphoblastic leukemia. Both conserved end residues are part of each CDR3. D genes are given only for firm matches. A clone size is listed for some rows: how often the clone was seen (once, few, many), or a class if it is expanded.

TRBJ1-1 | TRBV6-4 | few | NA | CASSGEGTDTEAFF | TGTGCCAGCAGTGGCGAGGGCACGGACACTGAAGCTTTCTTT
TRBJ1-6 | TRBV19 | few | NA | CASRRSTGPTNPTPLHF | TGTGCCAGTAGGAGATCGACGGGACCTACCAACCCAACACCCCTCCACTTT
TRBJ2-3 | TRBV6-5 | NA | NA | CASTSTDTQYF | TGTGCCAGCACCAGCACAGATACGCAGTATTTT
TRBJ2-5 | TRBV27 | few | NA | CASRALKTQYF | TGTGCCAGCAGAGCCCTGAAGACCCAGTACTTC
TRBJ2-7 | TRBV20-1 | many | NA | CSARVTGGTHEQYF | TGCAGTGCTAGAGTTACGGGTGGCACCCACGAGCAGTACTTC
TRBJ1-2 | TRBV5-6 | NA | NA | CASSPRTVYGYTF | TGTGCCAGCAGCCCACGGACAGTCTATGGCTACACCTTC
TRBJ2-1 | TRBV12-3/TRBV12-4 | many | NA | CASSLPNPSYNEQFF | TGTGCCAGCAGTTTACCCAACCCATCCTACAATGAGCAGTTCTTC
TRBJ2-1 | TRBV5-1 | NA | NA | CASSSTASTAYNEQFF | TGCGCCAGCAGCTCTACTGCGTCGACTGCCTACAATGAGCAGTTCTTC
TRBJ2-5 | TRBV11-3 | NA | NA | CASSPLTGETQYF | TGTGCCAGCAGCCCCCTGACGGGGGAGACCCAGTACTTC
TRBJ1-1 | TRBV18 | NA | TRBD1 | CASSPFNLFPEDRGREAFF | TGTGCCAGCTCACCATTTAATCTTTTTCCGGAAGACAGGGGTCGTGAAGCTTTCTTT
TRBJ2-3 | TRBV5-1 | NA | NA | CASSLEGETDTQYF | TGCGCCAGCAGCTTAGAGGGGGAGACAGATACGCAGTATTTT
TRBJ2-7 | TRBV5-1 | few | NA | CASSSTLSYEQYF | TGCGCCAGCAGCTCGACCCTCTCCTACGAGCAGTACTTC
TRBJ2-3 | TRBV7-2 | many | TRBD2 | CASSLGAGGTDTQYF | TGTGCCAGCAGCTTAGGGGCGGGGGGGACAGATACGCAGTATTTT
TRBJ2-1 | TRBV20-1 | many | TRBD1 | CSARGRNRGPYNEQFF | TGCAGTGCTAGAGGAAGGAACAGGGGACCCTACAATGAGCAGTTCTTC
TRBJ1-2 | TRBV2 | once | TRBD1 | CASVGTGYGYTF | TGTGCCAGCGTGGGGACAGGGTATGGCTACACCTTC
TRBJ1-2 | TRBV29-1 | NA | NA | CSVEDLGGPSYGYTF | TGCAGCGTTGAAGATCTGGGGGGCCCGTCCTATGGCTACACCTTC
TRBJ2-7 | TRBV7-9 | few | NA | CASSLDVPVYEQYF | TGTGCCAGCAGCTTAGATGTTCCCGTCTACGAGCAGTACTTC
TRBJ2-5 | TRBV12-3/TRBV12-4 | NA | TRBD2 | CASSTGASSGGGTNQETQYF | TGTGCCAGCAGTACCGGGGCATCAAGCGGGGGGGGGACGAACCAGGAGACCCAGTACTTC
TRBJ1-2 | TRBV4-3 | few | TRBD1 | CASSQSGTGVMKGYTF | TGCGCCAGCAGCCAATCGGGGACAGGGGTAATGAAGGGCTACACCTTC
TRBJ1-4 | TRBV20-1 | few | TRBD1 | CSAPGQPNEKLFF | TGCAGTGCACCGGGACAGCCTAATGAAAAACTGTTTTTT
TRBJ2-7 | TRBV7-2 | many | NA | CASSLDAGTSHSYEQYF | TGTGCCAGCAGCTTGGATGCCGGGACTTCTCACTCCTACGAGCAGTACTTC
TRBJ1-6 | TRBV7-9 | many | NA | CASSQGPAANSPLHF | TGTGCCAGCAGCCAAGGACCGGCGGCCAATTCACCCCTCCACTTT
TRBJ2-2 | TRBV9 | few | NA | CASSPGKGRTGELFF | TGTGCCAGCAGCCCTGGAAAGGGTCGCACCGGGGAGCTGTTTTTT
TRBJ2-5 | TRBV12-3/TRBV12-4 | NA | NA | CASGLGGREETQYF | TGTGCCAGCGGACTAGGGGGGCGAGAAGAGACCCAGTACTTC
TRBJ2-1 | TRBV27 | many | TRBD1 | CASSYGDRGLVEQFF | TGTGCCAGCAGTTACGGGGACAGGGGGCTTGTTGAGCAGTTCTTC
TRBJ1-1 | TRBV19 | NA | NA | CASSLKGTTEAFF | TGTGCCAGTAGTTTGAAAGGGACCACTGAAGCTTTCTTT
TRBJ2-2 | TRBV2 | many | TRBD1 | CASNPDREWELFF | TGTGCCAGCAACCCAGACAGGGAATGGGAGCTGTTTTTT
TRBJ2-1 | TRBV14 | many | NA | CASSQHLASVWFF | TGTGCCAGCAGCCAACACCTAGCGTCGGTTTGGTTCTTC
TRBJ2-3 | TRBV15 | few | NA | CATSRERQNTDTQYF | TGTGCCACCAGCAGAGAGCGACAGAACACAGATACGCAGTATTTT
TRBJ2-1 | TRBV18 | NA | TRBD2 | CASSPRLAGNSYNEQFF | TGTGCCAGCTCACCCCGACTAGCGGGGAACTCCTACAATGAGCAGTTCTTC
TRBJ2-1 | TRBV6-4 | NA | NA | CASSEGGGAANEQFF | TGTGCCAGCAGTGAAGGGGGGGGGGCCGCGAATGAGCAGTTCTTC
TRBJ2-1 | TRBV9 | many | TRBD2 | CASSVKVGGFYEQFF | TGTGCCAGCAGCGTGAAGGTGGGGGGGTTCTATGAGCAGTTCTTC
TRBJ1-1 | TRBV4-1 | NA | NA | CASSQAAGEIPLAAFF | TGCGCCAGCAGCCAAGCGGCAGGGGAAATCCCCTTGGCAGCTTTCTTT
TRBJ1-5 | TRBV23-1 | NA | TRBD1 | CASSHPGQGGASNQPQHF | TGCGCCAGCAGTCACCCCGGACAGGGCGGCGCAAGCAATCAGCCCCAGCATTTT
TRBJ2-5 | TRBV10-1 | many | TRBD2 | CASSELAGFSAPETQYF | TGCGCCAGCAGTGAGCTAGCGGGGTTCTCCGCCCCAGAGACCCAGTACTTC
TRBJ2-3 | TRBV24-1 | few | NA | CATSDLRPSSTDTQYF | TGTGCCACCAGTGATTTGCGGCCAAGTAGCACAGATACGCAGTATTTT
TRBJ1-2 | TRBV6-1 | few | NA | CASRPTGAPDYGYTF | TGTGCCAGCAGACCGACAGGAGCACCTGACTATGGCTACACCTTC
TRBJ2-2 | TRBV7-8 | NA | TRBD2 | CASPPSGGDTGELFF | TGTGCCAGCCCCCCTAGCGGGGGAGACACCGGGGAGCTGTTTTTT
TRBJ1-2 | TRBV18 | few | TRBD1 | CASSPGQTGGFNYGYTF | TGTGCCAGCTCACCAGGACAGACAGGGGGGTTTAACTATGGCTACACCTTC
TRBJ1-5 | TRBV20-1 | NA | TRBD1 | CSARDQDREGQPQHF | TGCAGTGCTAGAGATCAGGACAGGGAAGGTCAGCCCCAGCATTTT
TRBJ2-1 | TRBV20-1 | many | TRBD2 | CSASPGLVDYEQFF | TGCAGTGCTAGTCCGGGACTAGTGGATTACGAGCAGTTCTTC
TRBJ2-1 | TRBV18 | once | NA | CASSPTSAPGQSNNEQFF | TGTGCCAGCTCTCCCACCTCCGCTCCGGGACAATCAAACAATGAGCAGTTCTTC
TRBJ1-1 | TRBV11-2 | few | NA | CASSPMVGRLPNTEAFF | TGTGCCAGCAGCCCTATGGTGGGGCGTCTCCCGAACACTGAAGCTTTCTTT
TRBJ2-7 | TRBV4-1 | few | NA | CASSQVDSTYEQYF | TGCGCCAGCAGCCAAGTGGACAGCACCTACGAGCAGTACTTC
TRBJ2-1 | TRBV9 | many | TRBD2 | CASSPRIAGDNEQFF | TGTGCCAGCAGCCCTCGAATAGCGGGGGACAATGAGCAGTTCTTC
TRBJ1-3 | TRBV7-2 | NA | NA | CASSLHGDPGNTIYF | TGTGCCAGCAGCTTACACGGGGATCCTGGAAACACCATATATTTT